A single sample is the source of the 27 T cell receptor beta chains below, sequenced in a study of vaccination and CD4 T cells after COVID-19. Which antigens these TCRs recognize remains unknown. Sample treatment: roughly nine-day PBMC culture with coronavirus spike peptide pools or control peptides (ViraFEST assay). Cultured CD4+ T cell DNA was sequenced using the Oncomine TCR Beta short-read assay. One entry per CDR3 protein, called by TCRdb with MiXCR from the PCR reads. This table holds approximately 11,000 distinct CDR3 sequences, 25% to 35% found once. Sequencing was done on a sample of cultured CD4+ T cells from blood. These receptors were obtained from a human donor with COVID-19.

CDR3 residues: CASRHGAGGLNEQFF. The CDR3, as DNA: TGTGCCAGCAGGCATGGGGCGGGGGGCCTCAATGAGCAGTTCTTC. The chain couples TRBV27 to TRBJ2-1; TRBD2 aligns across 8 bases. The length of the CDR3 is 15 residues. The V gene's germline CDR1 is MNHEY and CDR2 SMNVEV (reference sequence). Trimming at V came to 6 bases and at J to 6 bases, leaving 10 bases not matched to a gene.

CDR3 DNA: TGTGCCAGCAGCCAAGATGAAGGACAGGGGAAGGGCTACACCTTC. This encodes CASSQDEGQGKGYTF. This chain uses TRBV14 with TRBJ1-2, with 9 bases aligning to TRBD1. This CDR3 contains 15 residues. The germline gives CDR1 SGHDN, CDR2 FVKESK. V lost 0 bases and J lost 8; bases outside the gene matches: 7.

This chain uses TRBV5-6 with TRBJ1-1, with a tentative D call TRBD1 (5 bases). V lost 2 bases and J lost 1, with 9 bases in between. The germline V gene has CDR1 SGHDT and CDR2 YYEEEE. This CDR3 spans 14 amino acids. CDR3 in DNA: TGTGCCAGCAGCTTCGGACACCCGAACACTGAAGCTTTCTTT. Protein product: CASSFGHPNTEAFF.

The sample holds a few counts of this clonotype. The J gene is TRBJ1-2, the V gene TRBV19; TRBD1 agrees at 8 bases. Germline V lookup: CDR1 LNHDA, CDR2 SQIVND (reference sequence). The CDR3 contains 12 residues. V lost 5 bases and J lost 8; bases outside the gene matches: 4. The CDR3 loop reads CASSRTGRGYTF. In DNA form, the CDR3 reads TGTGCCAGTAGTCGGACAGGGAGAGGCTACACCTTC.

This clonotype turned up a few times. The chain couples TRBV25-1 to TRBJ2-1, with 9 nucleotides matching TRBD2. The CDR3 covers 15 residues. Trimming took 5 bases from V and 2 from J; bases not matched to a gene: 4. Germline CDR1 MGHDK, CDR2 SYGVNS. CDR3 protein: CASSRAGGTYNEQFF. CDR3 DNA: TGTGCCAGCAGTCGAGCGGGGGGTACCTACAATGAGCAGTTCTTC.

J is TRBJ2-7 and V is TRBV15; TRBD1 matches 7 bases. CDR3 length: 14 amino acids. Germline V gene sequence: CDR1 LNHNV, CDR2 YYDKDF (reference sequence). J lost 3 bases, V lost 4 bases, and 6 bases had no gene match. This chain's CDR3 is CATSTDRTGYEQYF. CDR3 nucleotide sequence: TGTGCCACCAGCACGGACAGGACCGGCTACGAGCAGTACTTC.

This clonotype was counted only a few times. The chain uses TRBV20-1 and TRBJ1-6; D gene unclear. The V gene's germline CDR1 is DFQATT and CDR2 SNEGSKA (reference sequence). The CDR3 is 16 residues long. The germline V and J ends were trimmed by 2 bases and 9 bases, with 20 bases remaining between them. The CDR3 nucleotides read TGCAGTGCTAGAAGCGTGACCCCGACCCGGGCTTCACCCCTCCACTTT. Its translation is CSARSVTPTRASPLHF.

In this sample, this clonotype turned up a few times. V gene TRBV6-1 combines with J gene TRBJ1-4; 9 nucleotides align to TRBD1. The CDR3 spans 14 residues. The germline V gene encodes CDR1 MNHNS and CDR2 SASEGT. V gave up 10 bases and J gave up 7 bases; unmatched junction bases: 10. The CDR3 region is CANELTGGSEKLFF. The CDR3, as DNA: TGTGCCAACGAATTGACAGGGGGTAGTGAAAAACTGTTTTTT.

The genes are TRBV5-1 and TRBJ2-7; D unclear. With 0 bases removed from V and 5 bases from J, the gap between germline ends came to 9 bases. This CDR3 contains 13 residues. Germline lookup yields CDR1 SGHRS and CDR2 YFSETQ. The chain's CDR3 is CASSLEGLNEQYF. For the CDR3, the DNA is TGCGCCAGCAGCTTGGAAGGGCTTAACGAGCAGTACTTC.

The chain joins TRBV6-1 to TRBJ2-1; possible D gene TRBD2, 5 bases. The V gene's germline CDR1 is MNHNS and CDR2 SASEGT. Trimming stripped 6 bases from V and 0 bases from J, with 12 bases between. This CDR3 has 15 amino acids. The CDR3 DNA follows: TGTGCCAGCAGACCCGGGGTACCCTCCTACAATGAGCAGTTCTTC. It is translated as CASRPGVPSYNEQFF.

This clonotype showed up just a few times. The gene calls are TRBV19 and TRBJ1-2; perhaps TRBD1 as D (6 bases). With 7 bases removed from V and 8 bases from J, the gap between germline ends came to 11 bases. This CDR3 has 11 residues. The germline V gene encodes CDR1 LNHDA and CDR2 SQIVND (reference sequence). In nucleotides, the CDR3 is TGTGCCAGTACTTGGGGGCAGGGCTACACCTTC. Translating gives CASTWGQGYTF.

The CDR3 sequence is CARLSLTGNTGELFF. CDR3 nucleotide sequence: TGTGCCAGATTATCCCTGACAGGGAACACCGGGGAGCTGTTTTTT. The genes are TRBV5-3 and TRBJ2-2; weak D call: TRBD1 (6 bases). TRBV5-3 is sorted into the ORF group, with uncertain function. This CDR3 contains 15 residues. Trimming removed 7 bases from V and 1 base from J, with 14 bases in between.

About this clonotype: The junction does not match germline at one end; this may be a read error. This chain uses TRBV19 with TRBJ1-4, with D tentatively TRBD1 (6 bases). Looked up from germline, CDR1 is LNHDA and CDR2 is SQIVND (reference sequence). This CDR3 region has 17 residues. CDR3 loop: CASTTGWGATTTEKLFF. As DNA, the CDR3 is TGTGCCAGTACCACGGGATGGGGGGCTACAACTACTGAAAAACTGTTTTTT.

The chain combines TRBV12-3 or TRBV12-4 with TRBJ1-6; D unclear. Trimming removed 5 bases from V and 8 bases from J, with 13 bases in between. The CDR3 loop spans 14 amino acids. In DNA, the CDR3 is TGTGCCAGCAGTAAATCCGGGTTTTATTCACCCCTCCACTTT. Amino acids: CASSKSGFYSPLHF.

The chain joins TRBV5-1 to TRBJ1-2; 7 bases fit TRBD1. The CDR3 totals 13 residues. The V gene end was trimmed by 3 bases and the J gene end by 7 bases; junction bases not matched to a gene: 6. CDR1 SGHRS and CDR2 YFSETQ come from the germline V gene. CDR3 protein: CASSSEQGLGYTF. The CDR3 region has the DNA TGCGCCAGCAGCTCGGAACAGGGGCTTGGCTACACCTTC.

As DNA, the CDR3 is TGTGCCAGTAGTCCACTAGCGGGGGGGCAGCAGACGCAGTATTTT. This sequence encodes CASSPLAGGQQTQYF. The rearrangement uses TRBV19 and TRBJ2-3; 13 positions match TRBD2. Unmatched junction bases numbered 8, after V lost 5 bases and J lost 9 bases. The germline gives CDR1 LNHDA, CDR2 SQIVND (reference sequence). This CDR3 has 15 residues.

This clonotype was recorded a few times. CDR3: CASSKTGMGSGANVLTF. The CDR3 DNA is TGTGCCAGCAGCAAAACAGGGATGGGCTCTGGGGCCAACGTCCTGACTTTC. The J gene is TRBJ2-6, the V gene TRBV6-1; possible D gene TRBD1, 6 bases. CDR1 and CDR2 (germline): MNHNS, SASEGT. V was shortened by 6 bases and J by 0 bases, with 15 bases between the two germline ends. This CDR3 has 17 amino acids.

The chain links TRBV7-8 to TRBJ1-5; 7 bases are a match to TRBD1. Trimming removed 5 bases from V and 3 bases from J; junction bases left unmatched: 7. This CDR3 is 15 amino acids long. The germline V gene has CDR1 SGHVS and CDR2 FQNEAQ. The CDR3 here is CASSPPGQINQPQHF. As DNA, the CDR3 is TGTGCCAGCAGCCCCCCGGGACAGATCAATCAGCCCCAGCATTTT.

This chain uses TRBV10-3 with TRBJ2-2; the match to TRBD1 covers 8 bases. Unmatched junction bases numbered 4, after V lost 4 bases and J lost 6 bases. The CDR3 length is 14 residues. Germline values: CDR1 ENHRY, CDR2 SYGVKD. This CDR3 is CAISGTGQAGELFF. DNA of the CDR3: TGTGCCATCAGTGGGACAGGGCAGGCCGGGGAGCTGTTTTTT.

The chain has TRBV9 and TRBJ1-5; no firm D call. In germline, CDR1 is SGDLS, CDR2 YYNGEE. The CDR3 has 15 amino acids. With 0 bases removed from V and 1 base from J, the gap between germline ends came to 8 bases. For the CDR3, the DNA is TGTGCCAGCAGCGTAGGGTCACAAAGCAATCAGCCCCAGCATTTT. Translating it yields CASSVGSQSNQPQHF. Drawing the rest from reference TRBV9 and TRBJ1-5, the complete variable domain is DSGVTQTPKHLITATGQRVTLRCSPRSGDLSVYWYQQSLDQGLQFLIQYYNGEERAKGNILERFSAQQFPDLHSELNLSSLELGDSALYFCASSVGSQSNQPQHFGDGTRLSIL.

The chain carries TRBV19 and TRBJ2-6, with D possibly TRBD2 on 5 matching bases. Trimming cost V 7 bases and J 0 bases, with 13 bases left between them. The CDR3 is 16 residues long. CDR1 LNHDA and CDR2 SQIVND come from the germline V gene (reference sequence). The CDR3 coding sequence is TGTGCCAGTATTCACTTGGGGAGCTCTGGGGCCAACGTCCTGACTTTC. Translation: CASIHLGSSGANVLTF.

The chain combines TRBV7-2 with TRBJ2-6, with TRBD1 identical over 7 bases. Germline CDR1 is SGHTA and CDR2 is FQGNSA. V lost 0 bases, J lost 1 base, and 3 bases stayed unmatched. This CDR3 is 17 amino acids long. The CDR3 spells CASSLAPRGSGANVLTF. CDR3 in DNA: TGTGCCAGCAGCTTAGCCCCCAGGGGGTCTGGGGCCAACGTCCTGACTTTC.

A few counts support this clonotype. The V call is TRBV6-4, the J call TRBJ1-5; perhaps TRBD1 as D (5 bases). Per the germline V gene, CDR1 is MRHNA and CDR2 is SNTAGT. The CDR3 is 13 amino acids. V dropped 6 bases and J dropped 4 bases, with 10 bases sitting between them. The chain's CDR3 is CASRAGGNQPQHF. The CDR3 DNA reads TGTGCCAGCAGGGCTGGGGGGAATCAGCCCCAGCATTTT.

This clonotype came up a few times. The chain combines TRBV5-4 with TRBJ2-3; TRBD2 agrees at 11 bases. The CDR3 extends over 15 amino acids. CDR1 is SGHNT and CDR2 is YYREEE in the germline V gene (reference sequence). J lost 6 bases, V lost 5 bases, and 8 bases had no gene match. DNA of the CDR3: TGTGCCAGCAGTTCGTTAGCGGGGGGGAGTGATACGCAGTATTTT. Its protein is CASSSLAGGSDTQYF.

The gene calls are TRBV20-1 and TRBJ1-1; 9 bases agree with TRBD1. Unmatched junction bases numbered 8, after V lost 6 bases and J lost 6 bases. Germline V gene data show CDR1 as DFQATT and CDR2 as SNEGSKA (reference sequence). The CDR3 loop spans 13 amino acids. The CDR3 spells CSAMGQGIAEAFF. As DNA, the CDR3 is TGCAGTGCCATGGGACAGGGCATCGCTGAAGCTTTCTTT.

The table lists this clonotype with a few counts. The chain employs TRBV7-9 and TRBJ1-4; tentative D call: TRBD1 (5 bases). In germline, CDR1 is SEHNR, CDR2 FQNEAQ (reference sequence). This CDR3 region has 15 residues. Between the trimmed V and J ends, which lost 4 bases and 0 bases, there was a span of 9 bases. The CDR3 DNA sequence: TGTGCCAGCAGCTGGCAGGGTGCAACTAATGAAAAACTGTTTTTT. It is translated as CASSWQGATNEKLFF.

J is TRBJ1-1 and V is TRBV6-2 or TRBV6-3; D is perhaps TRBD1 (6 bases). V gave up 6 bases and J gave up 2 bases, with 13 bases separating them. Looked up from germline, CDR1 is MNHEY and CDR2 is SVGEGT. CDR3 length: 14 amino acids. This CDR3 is CASSWTDINTEAFF. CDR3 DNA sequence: TGTGCCAGCAGCTGGACAGATATTAACACTGAAGCTTTCTTT.